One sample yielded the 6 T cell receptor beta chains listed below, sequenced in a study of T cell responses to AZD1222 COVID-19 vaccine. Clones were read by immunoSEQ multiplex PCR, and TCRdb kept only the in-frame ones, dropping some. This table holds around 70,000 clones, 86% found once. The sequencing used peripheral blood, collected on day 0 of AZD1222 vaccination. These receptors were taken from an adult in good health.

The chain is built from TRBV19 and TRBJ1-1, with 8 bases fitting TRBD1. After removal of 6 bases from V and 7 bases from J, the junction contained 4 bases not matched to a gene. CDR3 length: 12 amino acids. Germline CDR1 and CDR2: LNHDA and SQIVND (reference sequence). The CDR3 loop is CASSFGQGEAFF. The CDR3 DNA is TGTGCCAGTAGCTTCGGACAGGGTGAAGCTTTCTTT. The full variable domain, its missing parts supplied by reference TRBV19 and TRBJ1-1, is DGGITQSPKYLFRKEGQNVTLSCEQNLNHDAMYWYRQDPGQGLRLIYYSQIVNDFQKGDIAEGYSVSREKKESFPLTVTSAQKNPTAFYLCASSFGQGEAFFGQGTRLTVV.

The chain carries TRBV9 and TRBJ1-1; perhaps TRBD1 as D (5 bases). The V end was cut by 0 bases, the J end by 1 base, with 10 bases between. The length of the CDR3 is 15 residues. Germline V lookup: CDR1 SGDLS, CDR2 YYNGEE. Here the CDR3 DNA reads TGTGCCAGCAGCGTAGGAGGGGAGTGGAACACTGAAGCTTTCTTT. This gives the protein CASSVGGEWNTEAFF.

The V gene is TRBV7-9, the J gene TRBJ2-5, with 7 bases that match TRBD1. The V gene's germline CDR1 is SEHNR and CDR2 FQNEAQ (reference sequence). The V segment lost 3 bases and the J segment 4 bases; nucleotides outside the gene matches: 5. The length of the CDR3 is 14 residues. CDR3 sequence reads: CASSFKTGLETQYF. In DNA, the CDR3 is TGTGCCAGCAGCTTCAAGACAGGGCTAGAGACCCAGTACTTC.

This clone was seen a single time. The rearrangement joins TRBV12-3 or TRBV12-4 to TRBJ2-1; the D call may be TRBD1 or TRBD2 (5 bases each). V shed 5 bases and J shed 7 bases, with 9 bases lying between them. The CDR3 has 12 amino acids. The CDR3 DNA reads TGTGCCAGCAGTCCCTGGGGGAATGAGCAGTTCTTC. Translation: CASSPWGNEQFF.

CDR3 protein: CASSQRRERNEQFF. The CDR3 DNA reads as TGCGCCAGCAGCCAACGGCGGGAGCGCAATGAGCAGTTCTTC. V usage is TRBV4-3 and J usage is TRBJ2-1, with 7 bases identical to TRBD2. The junction had 4 bases not matched to a gene; V was cut back by 2 bases and J by 6 bases. Looked up from germline, CDR1 is LGHNA and CDR2 is YSLEER. The length of the CDR3 is 14 residues.

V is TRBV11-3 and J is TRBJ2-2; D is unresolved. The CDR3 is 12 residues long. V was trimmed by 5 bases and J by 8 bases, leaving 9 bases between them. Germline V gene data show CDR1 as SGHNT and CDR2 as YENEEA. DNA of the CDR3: TGTGCCAGCAGCGCCCGGTTTGGGGAGCTGTTTTTT. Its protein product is CASSARFGELFF.